The clone carrying this T cell receptor (beta chain) has only a few counts. V was cut by 3 bases and J by 0 bases, with 12 bases left in between. The V gene's germline CDR1 is DFQATT and CDR2 SNEGSKA (reference sequence). The CDR3 contains 14 residues. This specimen belongs to a study of patients and donors after allogeneic stem cell transplantation. TCRdb itself ran the RT-PCR reads through MiXCR, one entry per CDR3 protein. The sample yields roughly 880,000 distinct CDR3 sequences, 15% to 20% seen once. This sequence joins TRBV20-1 and TRBJ2-7; D tentatively fits TRBD1 or TRBD2 (5 bases each). This clonotype originated in a human donor who was either an allogeneic HSCT recipient or a stem cell or donor lymphocyte infusion donor (not recorded which). It is not recorded whose cells these are; they may come from a transplant donor. The sample was blood, either unsorted or a sorted T cell fraction (not recorded which). The CDR3 DNA is TGCAGTGCTAGTGTCGGGACGAGCTCCTACGAGCAGTACTTC. This sequence encodes CSASVGTSSYEQYF.